A selection of T cell receptor beta chains follows, all from one sample in a study of cytomegalovirus exposure and HLA in healthy donors. Profiled with immunoSEQ multiplex PCR; TCRdb holds only in-frame clones, not every one. The sample features over 100,000 clones, with roughly 3.5% in its top ten. Sequencing was performed on PBMCs. The receptor set was obtained from a man younger than 45 in good health and CMV-seronegative. Both conserved end residues are part of each CDR3.

>TRBV18|TRBJ1-2
CASSPATGDGYTF
>TRBV7-8|TRBJ2-5
CASDPGTWTSGVKTQYF
>TRBV27|TRBJ1-2
CASSLKPTSPGVGYTF
>TRBV7-9|TRBJ2-3
CASSETGYRDTQYF
>TRBV19|TRBJ2-2
CASTPRGRGGPNTGELFF
>TRBV27|TRBJ1-1
CASSSKTGRGAEAFF
>TRBV18|TRBJ1-3
CASSLAGGVGNTIYF
>TRBV9|TRBJ2-3
CASSVERTGFADTQYF
>TRBV19|TRBJ1-2
CASWTGFNYGYTF
>TRBV5-1|TRBJ2-1
CASSLDGAAYNEQFF
>TRBV7-9|.
CASSRGQDRYEQYF
>TRBV4-1|TRBJ2-1
CASSQDRVSNEQFF
>TRBV5-4|TRBJ2-1
CASSHGTSRGNEQFF
>TRBV5-6|TRBJ2-1
CASSLFTRGLSSYNEQFF
>TRBV7-3|TRBJ2-1
CASSLTTLAGGEYEQFF
>TRBV4-3|TRBJ2-7
CASSQVLAGGFGYEQYF
>TRBV7-2|.
CASSLRWTDNPPIYEQYF
>TRBV18|TRBJ2-7
CASSLTGNPYEQYF